The T cell receptor beta chain under discussion was sequenced for a study of cytomegalovirus exposure and HLA in healthy donors. The study, taken as a whole, reports: Among the sequence variants, a highly shared cluster was likely an artifact of sequencing. An ancestry cluster, one associated with Asian ancestry, reportedly showed fewer N-insertions than the approximately 720-donor mean in a later analysis.

The ends were cut back, 4 bases at V and 0 bases at J, with 15 bases in the middle. The germline V gene encodes CDR1 MDHEN and CDR2 SYDVKM. CDR3 length equals 16 residues. At the time of sampling, donors were nominally healthy, though unrecorded immune exposures were likely. Notes on this clone: Its antigen is currently unknown.

The study ran its PCR with 60 Vbeta and 13 Jbeta primers. The protocol was immunoSEQ multiplex PCR, while the TCRdb copy is restricted to in-frame clones and leaves out a portion. This sample has a few hundred thousand clones; 80% to 95% occur once, and the top ten carry 1.5% to 2%. The origin of this receptor is a girl aged 2 to 9 in good health and CMV-seronegative. The chain has TRBV28 and TRBJ1-2; tentatively, D is TRBD1 (6 bases). Sequences were obtained from PBMCs. CDR3 in DNA: TGTGCCAGCAGTTCAGACAGGACCTTAGCTAACTATGGCTACACCTTC. It codes for CASSSDRTLANYGYTF.